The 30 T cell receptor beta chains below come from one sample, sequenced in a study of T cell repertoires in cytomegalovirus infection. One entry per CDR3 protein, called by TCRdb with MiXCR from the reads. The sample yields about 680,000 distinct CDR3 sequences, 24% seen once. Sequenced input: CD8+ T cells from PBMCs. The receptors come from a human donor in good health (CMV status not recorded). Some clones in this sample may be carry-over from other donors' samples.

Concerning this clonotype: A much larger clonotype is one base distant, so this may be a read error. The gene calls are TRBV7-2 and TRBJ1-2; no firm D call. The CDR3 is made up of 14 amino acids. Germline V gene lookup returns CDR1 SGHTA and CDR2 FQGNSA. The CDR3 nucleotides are TGTGCCAGCAGCTTAGCGCCCAGCACCTATGGCTTCACCTTC. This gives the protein CASSLAPSTYGFTF.

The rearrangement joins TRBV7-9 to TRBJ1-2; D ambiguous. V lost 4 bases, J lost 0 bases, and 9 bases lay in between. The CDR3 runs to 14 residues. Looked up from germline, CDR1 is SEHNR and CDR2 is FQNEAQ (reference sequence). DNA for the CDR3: TGTGCCAGCAGCTCGGGATCTTCTAACTATGGCTACACCTTC. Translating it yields CASSSGSSNYGYTF.

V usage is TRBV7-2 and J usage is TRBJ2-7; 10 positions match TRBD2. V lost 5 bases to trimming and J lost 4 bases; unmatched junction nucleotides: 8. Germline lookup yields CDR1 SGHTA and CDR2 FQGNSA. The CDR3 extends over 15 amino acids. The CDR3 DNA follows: TGTGCCAGCAGCCCATGGACTAGCGGAGCTTACGAGCAGTACTTC. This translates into CASSPWTSGAYEQYF.

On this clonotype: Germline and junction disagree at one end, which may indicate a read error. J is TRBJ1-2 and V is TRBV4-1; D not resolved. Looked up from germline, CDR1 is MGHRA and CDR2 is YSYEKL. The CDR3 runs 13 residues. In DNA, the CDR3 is TGTGCCAGCAGCCTCCGAGGGCAGGAAGGCTACACCTTC. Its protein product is CASSLRGQEGYTF.

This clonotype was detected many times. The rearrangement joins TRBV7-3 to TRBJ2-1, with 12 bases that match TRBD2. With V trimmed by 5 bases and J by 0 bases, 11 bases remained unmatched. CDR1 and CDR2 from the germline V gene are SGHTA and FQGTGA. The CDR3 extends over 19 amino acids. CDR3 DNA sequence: TGTGCCAGCAGCGATAGACTAGCGGGGGCCCTTAGCTCCTACAATGAGCAGTTCTTC. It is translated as CASSDRLAGALSSYNEQFF.

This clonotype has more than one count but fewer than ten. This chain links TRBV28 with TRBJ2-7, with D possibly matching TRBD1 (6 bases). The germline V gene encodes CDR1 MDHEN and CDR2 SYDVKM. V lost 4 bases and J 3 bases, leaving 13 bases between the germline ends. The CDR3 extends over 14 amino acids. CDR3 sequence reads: CASSSRDKFYEQYV. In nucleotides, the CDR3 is TGTGCCAGCAGTTCCCGGGACAAGTTCTACGAGCAGTACGTC.

This chain's CDR3 is CASSASLGTYNEQFF. The CDR3 nucleotides read TGTGCCAGCAGCGCCTCGCTAGGGACTTACAATGAGCAGTTCTTC. This chain links TRBV5-6 with TRBJ2-1; weak D call: TRBD2 (6 bases). V was trimmed by 4 bases and J by 4 bases, leaving 15 bases between them. The CDR3 spans 15 residues. From germline, CDR1 is SGHDT and CDR2 YYEEEE.

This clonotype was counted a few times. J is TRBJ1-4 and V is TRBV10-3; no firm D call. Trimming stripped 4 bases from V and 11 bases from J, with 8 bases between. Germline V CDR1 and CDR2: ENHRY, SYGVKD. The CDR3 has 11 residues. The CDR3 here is CAISASGKLFF. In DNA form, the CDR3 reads TGTGCCATCAGTGCAAGTGGCAAACTGTTTTTT.

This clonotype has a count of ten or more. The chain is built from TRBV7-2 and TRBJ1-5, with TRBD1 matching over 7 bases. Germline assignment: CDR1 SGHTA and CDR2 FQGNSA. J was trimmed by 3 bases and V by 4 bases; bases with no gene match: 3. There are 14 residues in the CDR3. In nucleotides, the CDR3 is TGTGCCAGCAGCTACAGGGGACCCAATCAGCCCCAGCATTTT. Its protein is CASSYRGPNQPQHF.

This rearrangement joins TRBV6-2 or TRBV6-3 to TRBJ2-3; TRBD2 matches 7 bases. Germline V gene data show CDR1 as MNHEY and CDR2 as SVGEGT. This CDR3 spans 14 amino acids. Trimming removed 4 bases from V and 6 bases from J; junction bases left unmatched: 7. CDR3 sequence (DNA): TGTGCCAGCAGTTCGGGGGGTCCAGAGGATACGCAGTATTTT. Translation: CASSSGGPEDTQYF.

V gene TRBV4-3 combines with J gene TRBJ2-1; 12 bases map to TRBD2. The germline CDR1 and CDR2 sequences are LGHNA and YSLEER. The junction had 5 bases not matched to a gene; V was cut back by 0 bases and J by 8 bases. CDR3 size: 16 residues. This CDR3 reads CASSQDSSGGAYEQFF. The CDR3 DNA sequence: TGCGCCAGCAGCCAAGATTCTAGCGGGGGGGCCTATGAGCAGTTCTTC.

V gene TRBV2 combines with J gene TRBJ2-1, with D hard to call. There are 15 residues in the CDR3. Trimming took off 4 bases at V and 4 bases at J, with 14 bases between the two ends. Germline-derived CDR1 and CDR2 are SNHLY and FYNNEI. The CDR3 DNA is TGTGCCAGCAGTGGGCTCAGCGCTCGTTACAATGAGCAGTTCTTC. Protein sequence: CASSGLSARYNEQFF.

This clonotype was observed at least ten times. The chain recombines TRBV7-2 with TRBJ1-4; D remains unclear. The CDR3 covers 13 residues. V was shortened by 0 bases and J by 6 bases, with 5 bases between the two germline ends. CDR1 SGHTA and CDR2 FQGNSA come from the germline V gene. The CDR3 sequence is CASSLARDEKLFF. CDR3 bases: TGTGCCAGCAGCTTAGCGCGGGATGAAAAACTGTTTTTT.

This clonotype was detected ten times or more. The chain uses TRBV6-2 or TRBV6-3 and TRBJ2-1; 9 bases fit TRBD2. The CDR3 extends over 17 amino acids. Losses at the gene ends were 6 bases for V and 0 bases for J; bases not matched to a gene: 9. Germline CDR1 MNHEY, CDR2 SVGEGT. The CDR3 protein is CASSHRSSGASYNEQFF. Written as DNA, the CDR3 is TGTGCCAGCAGCCACCGTTCTAGCGGGGCCTCCTACAATGAGCAGTTCTTC.

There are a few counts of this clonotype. The CDR3 reads CATSRDMGQGYNEQFF. The DNA for the CDR3 is TGTGCCACCAGCAGAGATATGGGACAGGGGTATAATGAGCAGTTCTTC. The chain links TRBV15 to TRBJ2-1, with 10 nucleotides matching TRBD1. CDR1 and CDR2 from the germline V gene are LNHNV and YYDKDF (reference sequence). CDR3 length: 16 residues. The V segment lost 0 bases and the J segment 7 bases; nucleotides outside the gene matches: 6.

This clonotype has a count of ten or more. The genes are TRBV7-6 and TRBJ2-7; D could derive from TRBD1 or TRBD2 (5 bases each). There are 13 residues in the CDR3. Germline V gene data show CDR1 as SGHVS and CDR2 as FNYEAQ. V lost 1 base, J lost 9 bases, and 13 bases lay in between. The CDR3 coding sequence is TGTGCCAGCAGCTTAGTGGGACCTGATGCGCAGTACTTC. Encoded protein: CASSLVGPDAQYF.

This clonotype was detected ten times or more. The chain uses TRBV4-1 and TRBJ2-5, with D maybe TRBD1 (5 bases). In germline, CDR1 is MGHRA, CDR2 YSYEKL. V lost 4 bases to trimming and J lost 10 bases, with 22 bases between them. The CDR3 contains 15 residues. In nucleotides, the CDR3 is TGCGCCAGCAGCCCACTCGAGCAGGGAAGAGATGACCAGTACTTC. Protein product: CASSPLEQGRDDQYF.

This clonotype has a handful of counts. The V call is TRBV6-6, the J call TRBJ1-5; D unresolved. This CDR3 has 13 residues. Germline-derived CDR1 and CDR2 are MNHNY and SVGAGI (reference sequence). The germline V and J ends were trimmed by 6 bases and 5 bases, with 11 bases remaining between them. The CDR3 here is CASSPPTDQPQHF. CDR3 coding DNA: TGTGCCAGCAGCCCCCCTACCGATCAGCCCCAGCATTTT.

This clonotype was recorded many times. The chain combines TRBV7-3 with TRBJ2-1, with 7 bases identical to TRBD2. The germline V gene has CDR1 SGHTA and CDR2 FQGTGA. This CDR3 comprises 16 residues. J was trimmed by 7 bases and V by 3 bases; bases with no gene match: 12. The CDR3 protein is CASSLNPGLLGNEQFF. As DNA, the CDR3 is TGTGCCAGCAGCTTGAACCCGGGACTACTGGGGAATGAGCAGTTCTTC.

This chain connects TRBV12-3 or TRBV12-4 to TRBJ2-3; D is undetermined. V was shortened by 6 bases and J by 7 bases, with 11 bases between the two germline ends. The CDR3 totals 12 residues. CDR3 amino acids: CASRDIWNTQYF. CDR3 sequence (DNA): TGTGCCAGCAGGGATATATGGAATACGCAGTATTTT.

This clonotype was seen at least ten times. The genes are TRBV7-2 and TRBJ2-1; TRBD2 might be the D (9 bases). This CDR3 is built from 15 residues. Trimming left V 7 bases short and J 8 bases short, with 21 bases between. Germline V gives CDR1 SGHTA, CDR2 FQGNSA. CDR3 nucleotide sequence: TGTGCCAGCACCCAGGGGGCGGGGGGGATAGATGAGCAGTTCTTC. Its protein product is CASTQGAGGIDEQFF.

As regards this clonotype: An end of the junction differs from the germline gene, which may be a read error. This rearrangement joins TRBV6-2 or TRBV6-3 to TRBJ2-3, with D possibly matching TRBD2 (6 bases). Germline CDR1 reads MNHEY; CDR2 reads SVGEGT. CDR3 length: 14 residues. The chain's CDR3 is CANSFVAGTDTQYF. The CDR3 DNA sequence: TGTGCCAACAGTTTCGTAGCGGGCACAGATACGCAGTATTTT.

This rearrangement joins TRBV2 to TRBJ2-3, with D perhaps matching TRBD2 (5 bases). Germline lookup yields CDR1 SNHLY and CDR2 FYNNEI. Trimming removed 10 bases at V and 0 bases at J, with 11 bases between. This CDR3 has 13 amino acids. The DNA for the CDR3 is TGTGCCACTCGGGGATTGAGCACAGATACGCAGTATTTT. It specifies CATRGLSTDTQYF. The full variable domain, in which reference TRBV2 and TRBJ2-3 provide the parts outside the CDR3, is EPEVTQTPSHQVTQMGQEVILRCVPISNHLYFYWYRQILGQKVEFLVSFYNNEISEKSEIFDDQFSVERPDGSNFTLKIRSTKLEDSAMYFCATRGLSTDTQYFGPGTRLTVL.

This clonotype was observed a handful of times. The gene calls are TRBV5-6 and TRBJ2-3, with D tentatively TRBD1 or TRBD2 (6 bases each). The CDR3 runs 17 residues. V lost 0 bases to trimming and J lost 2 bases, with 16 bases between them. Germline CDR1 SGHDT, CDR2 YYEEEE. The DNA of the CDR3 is TGTGCCAGCAGCTTGGTTTCGGCAGGGGACTTCACAGATACGCAGTATTTT. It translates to CASSLVSAGDFTDTQYF.

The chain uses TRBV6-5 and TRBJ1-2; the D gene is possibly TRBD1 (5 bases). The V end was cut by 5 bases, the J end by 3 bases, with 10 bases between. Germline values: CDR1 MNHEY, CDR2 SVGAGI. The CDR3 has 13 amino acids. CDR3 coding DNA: TGTGCCAGCAGTCTCAGGGTTGACTATGGCTACACCTTC. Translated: CASSLRVDYGYTF.

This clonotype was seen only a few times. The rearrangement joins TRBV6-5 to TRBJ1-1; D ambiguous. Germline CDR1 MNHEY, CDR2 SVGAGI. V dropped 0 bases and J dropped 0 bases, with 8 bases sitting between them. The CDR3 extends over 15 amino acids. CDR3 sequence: CASSYSFLMNTEAFF. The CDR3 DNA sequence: TGTGCCAGCAGTTACTCGTTCCTTATGAACACTGAAGCTTTCTTT.

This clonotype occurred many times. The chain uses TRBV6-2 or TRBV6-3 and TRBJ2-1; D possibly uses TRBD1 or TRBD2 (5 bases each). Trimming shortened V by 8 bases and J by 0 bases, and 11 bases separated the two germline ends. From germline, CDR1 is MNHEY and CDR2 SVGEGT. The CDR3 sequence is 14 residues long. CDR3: CASEGRSSYNEQFF. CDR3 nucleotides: TGTGCCAGCGAGGGGCGTAGCTCCTACAATGAGCAGTTCTTC.

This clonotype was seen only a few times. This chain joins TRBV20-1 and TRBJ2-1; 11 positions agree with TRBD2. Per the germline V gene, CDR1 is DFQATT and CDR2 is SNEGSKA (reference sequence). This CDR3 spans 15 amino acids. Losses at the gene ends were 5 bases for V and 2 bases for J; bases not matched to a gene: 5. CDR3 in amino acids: CSAPSGGPPYNEQFF. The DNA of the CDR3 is TGCAGTGCTCCTAGCGGGGGGCCCCCCTACAATGAGCAGTTCTTC.

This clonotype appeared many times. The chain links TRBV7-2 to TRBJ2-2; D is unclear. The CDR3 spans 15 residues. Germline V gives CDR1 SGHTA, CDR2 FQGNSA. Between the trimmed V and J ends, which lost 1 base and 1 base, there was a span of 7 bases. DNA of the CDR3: TGTGCCAGCAGCTTAGTTTGGGGGAACACCGGGGAGCTGTTTTTT. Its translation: CASSLVWGNTGELFF. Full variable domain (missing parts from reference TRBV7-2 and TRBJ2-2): GAGVSQSPSNKVTEKGKDVELRCDPISGHTALYWYRQSLGQGLEFLIYFQGNSAPDKSGLPSDRFSAERTGGSVSTLTIQRTQQEDSAVYLCASSLVWGNTGELFFGEGSRLTVL.

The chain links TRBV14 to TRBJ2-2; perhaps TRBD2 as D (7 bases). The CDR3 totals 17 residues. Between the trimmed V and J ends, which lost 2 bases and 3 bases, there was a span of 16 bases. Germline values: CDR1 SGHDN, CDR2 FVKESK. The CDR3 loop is CASSQFAGAPYTGELFF. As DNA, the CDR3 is TGTGCCAGCAGCCAATTTGCGGGGGCGCCTTACACCGGGGAGCTGTTTTTT. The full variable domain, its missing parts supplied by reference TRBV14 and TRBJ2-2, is EAGVTQFPSHSVIEKGQTVTLRCDPISGHDNLYWYRRVMGKEIKFLLHFVKESKQDESGMPNNRFLAERTGGTYSTLKVQPAELEDSGVYFCASSQFAGAPYTGELFFGEGSRLTVL.